The clone carrying this TCR beta chain was found many times. With a J-beta primer mix and a sample-barcoded 5' primer, a second PCR ran about 7 to 11 cycles. TCRdb passed the 5' RACE reads through MiXCR, listing each CDR3 protein once. The sample has about 930,000 distinct CDR3 sequences; roughly 28% are singletons. The data stem from a study of blood T cells in healthy people across ages. V shed 4 bases, J shed 0 bases, and the junction held 13 bases outside the gene matches. Germline-derived CDR1 and CDR2 are LNHNV and YYDKDF (reference sequence). The CDR3 consists of 19 residues. The same sample was also used in a study of T cells of mothers and their children.

The sequencing input was blood. This sequence originates from a woman aged 40-49 years in good health. The chain recombines TRBV15 with TRBJ2-3; 10 nucleotides align to TRBD2. CDR3 in amino acids: CATSTNQRGGTLSTDTQYF. The CDR3 coding sequence is TGTGCCACCAGCACCAATCAGCGGGGGGGCACTCTTAGCACAGATACGCAGTATTTT.